The 19 T cell receptor beta chains in this list originate from one sample, sequenced in a study of cytomegalovirus exposure and HLA in healthy donors. PCR primers comprised 60 Vbeta and 13 Jbeta primers. The table came from immunoSEQ multiplex PCR; TCRdb's copy has only in-frame clones and leaves some out. The table has under 200,000 clones, less than 85% seen once; the top ten hold 1.2% to 1.5%. The specimen sequenced was PBMCs. These receptors originate from a man between 60 and 75 years old in good health and CMV-seronegative.

The chain carries TRBV11-2 and TRBJ1-2; D is unclear. Per the germline V gene, CDR1 is SGHAT and CDR2 is FQNNGV. Between the trimmed V and J ends, which lost 5 bases and 3 bases, there was a span of 10 bases. CDR3 length: 13 residues. CDR3 in amino acids: CASSPGSDYGYTF. The DNA for the CDR3 is TGTGCCAGCAGCCCGGGATCTGACTATGGCTACACCTTC.

There are a few counts of this clone. This chain connects TRBV5-1 to TRBJ2-1; 11 bases line up with TRBD2. CDR3 size: 15 residues. J was trimmed by 8 bases and V by 2 bases; bases with no gene match: 6. Germline CDR1 SGHRS, CDR2 YFSETQ. CDR3 sequence reads: CASSLGTSGSYEQFF. The CDR3 DNA sequence: TGCGCCAGCAGCTTAGGAACTAGCGGGAGTTATGAGCAGTTCTTC.

This chain links TRBV28 with TRBJ2-7; D is perhaps TRBD1 (5 bases). This CDR3 has 16 residues. Per germline, CDR1 MDHEN and CDR2 SYDVKM. Trimming pared 4 bases from V and 2 bases from J, leaving 18 bases between. The CDR3 reads CASSSPAAIRAYEQYF. The DNA of the CDR3 is TGTGCCAGCAGTTCCCCGGCGGCCATCAGGGCCTACGAGCAGTACTTC.

The V call is TRBV5-1, the J call TRBJ2-1; tentative D call: TRBD2 (6 bases). CDR1 SGHRS and CDR2 YFSETQ come from the germline V gene. With 5 bases removed from V and 1 base from J, the gap between germline ends came to 13 bases. The length of the CDR3 is 15 residues. DNA of the CDR3: TGCGCCAGCAGAGTTGGGACTGGATCCTACAATGAGCAGTTCTTC. It specifies CASRVGTGSYNEQFF.

The gene calls are TRBV11-3 and TRBJ2-5; 7 positions match TRBD2. Germline V gives CDR1 SGHNT, CDR2 YENEEA. The CDR3 is 15 amino acids. J gave up 2 bases and V 5 bases, and 8 bases lay outside the gene matches. CDR3: CASSQALAPQETQYF. DNA for the CDR3: TGTGCCAGCAGCCAAGCACTAGCGCCACAAGAGACCCAGTACTTC.

This rearrangement joins TRBV7-2 to TRBJ1-2; D uncertain. Per germline, CDR1 SGHTA and CDR2 FQGNSA. The ends were cut back, 2 bases at V and 5 bases at J, with 15 bases in the middle. CDR3 size: 15 residues. CDR3 nucleotide sequence: TGTGCCAGCAGCTTACGGGGAGGTTGGCAATATGGCTACACCTTC. It is translated as CASSLRGGWQYGYTF.

The J gene is TRBJ2-1, the V gene TRBV9; TRBD2 aligns across 9 bases. The V gene's germline CDR1 is SGDLS and CDR2 YYNGEE. The CDR3 spans 16 residues. J lost 8 bases, V lost 0 bases, and 9 bases had no gene match. The CDR3 sequence: CASSVEGSGRWDEQFF. The CDR3 DNA reads as TGTGCCAGCAGCGTAGAGGGAAGCGGGAGGTGGGATGAGCAGTTCTTC.

This CDR3 is CASSLGQINYGYTF. In nucleotides, the CDR3 is TGTGCCAGCAGCTTGGGGCAGATTAACTATGGCTACACCTTC. V usage is TRBV7-2 and J usage is TRBJ1-2; weak D call: TRBD1 (5 bases). The CDR3 totals 14 residues. With 3 bases removed from V and 1 base from J, the gap between germline ends came to 9 bases. Germline V gives CDR1 SGHTA, CDR2 FQGNSA. The entire variable domain, with the rest obtained from reference TRBV7-2 and TRBJ1-2, is as follows: GAGVSQSPSNKVTEKGKDVELRCDPISGHTALYWYRQSLGQGLEFLIYFQGNSAPDKSGLPSDRFSAERTGGSVSTLTIQRTQQEDSAVYLCASSLGQINYGYTFGSGTRLTVV.

This chain uses TRBV19 with TRBJ2-5; D may be TRBD2 (6 bases). CDR3 length: 13 amino acids. In germline, CDR1 is LNHDA, CDR2 SQIVND (reference sequence). V lost 6 bases and J lost 5, with 13 bases in between. CDR3 in amino acids: CASSQTSLETQYF. The CDR3 DNA is TGTGCCAGTAGCCAAACTAGCTTGGAGACCCAGTACTTC.

This clone has just one count. The chain joins TRBV28 to TRBJ2-5; 13 bases align to TRBD2. This CDR3 spans 14 amino acids. CDR1 and CDR2 from the germline V gene are MDHEN and SYDVKM. V lost 6 bases, J lost 11 bases, and 9 bases stayed unmatched. The CDR3 is CASRGLAGRWEQYF. CDR3 nucleotides: TGTGCCAGCAGGGGACTAGCGGGGCGATGGGAGCAGTACTTC.

In its sample, this clone was seen once. This chain links TRBV27 with TRBJ2-3, with 10 bases identical to TRBD1. Germline V gene sequence: CDR1 MNHEY, CDR2 SMNVEV (reference sequence). The CDR3 has 14 residues. V gave up 6 bases and J gave up 6 bases; unmatched junction bases: 6. CDR3 sequence reads: CASRTGGRGDTQYF. The DNA for the CDR3 is TGTGCCAGCAGGACAGGGGGCCGAGGCGATACGCAGTATTTT.

The CDR3 region is CASSPRAVWSPLHF. CDR3 DNA sequence: TGTGCCAGCAGCCCGAGGGCAGTTTGGTCACCCCTCCACTTT. The chain couples TRBV7-9 to TRBJ1-6; no firm D call. The V end was cut by 5 bases, the J end by 10 bases, with 15 bases between. CDR3 length: 14 residues. Germline V gene data show CDR1 as SEHNR and CDR2 as FQNEAQ (reference sequence).

The chain links TRBV5-1 to TRBJ2-7; TRBD2 matches at 13 bases. V trimming: 0 bases; J trimming: 5 bases; junction bases outside the gene matches: 5. The CDR3 consists of 16 residues. In germline, CDR1 is SGHRS, CDR2 YFSETQ. CDR3 nucleotides: TGCGCCAGCAGCTTGGTACTAGCGGGAGGGCCCCACGAGCAGTACTTC. Its translation is CASSLVLAGGPHEQYF.

This chain connects TRBV5-1 to TRBJ1-2; 9 bases align to TRBD1. Germline-derived CDR1 and CDR2 are SGHRS and YFSETQ. V trimming: 3 bases; J trimming: 1 base; junction bases outside the gene matches: 4. The CDR3 extends over 15 amino acids. The CDR3 reads CASSSTTGGNYGYTF. The CDR3 nucleotides are TGCGCCAGCAGCTCTACGACAGGGGGTAACTATGGCTACACCTTC.

This clone was seen more than once but under ten times. The CDR3 region has the DNA TGCGCCAGCAGCCAAGATTCCCTCCGGAGCTCTGGAAACACCATATATTTT. This gives the protein CASSQDSLRSSGNTIYF. The gene calls are TRBV4-3 and TRBJ1-3; no clear D. The V gene's germline CDR1 is LGHNA and CDR2 YSLEER. Trimming removed 0 bases from V and 0 bases from J, with 12 bases in between. This CDR3 contains 17 residues.

This chain links TRBV4-2 with TRBJ2-7; possibly TRBD1 for D (6 bases). This CDR3 is 12 amino acids long. The V gene's germline CDR1 is LGHNA and CDR2 YNFKEQ. V gave up 1 base and J gave up 13 bases, with 14 bases separating them. The CDR3 sequence: CASSQGDRTLYF. The CDR3, as DNA: TGTGCCAGCAGCCAAGGAGACAGGACCCTTTACTTC.

The chain couples TRBV28 to TRBJ2-2, with D perhaps TRBD1 (5 bases). This CDR3 contains 15 residues. Trimming cost V 2 bases and J 1 base, with 8 bases left between them. Germline-derived CDR1 and CDR2 are MDHEN and SYDVKM. Here the CDR3 DNA reads TGTGCCAGCAGTTTAACAGGCGTGAACACCGGGGAGCTGTTTTTT. Translating it yields CASSLTGVNTGELFF.

J is TRBJ2-4 and V is TRBV9, with 12 bases fitting TRBD2. CDR1 and CDR2 (germline): SGDLS, YYNGEE. After removal of 0 bases from V and 2 bases from J, the junction contained 3 bases not matched to a gene. This CDR3 has 17 amino acids. CDR3 DNA sequence: TGTGCCAGCAGCGTAGGAACTAGCGGGGGGACCAAAAACATTCAGTACTTC. This translates into CASSVGTSGGTKNIQYF.

J is TRBJ1-1 and V is TRBV27; 7 nucleotides line up with TRBD1. The V gene end was trimmed by 5 bases and the J gene end by 0 bases; junction bases not matched to a gene: 9. Germline CDR1 is MNHEY and CDR2 is SMNVEV (reference sequence). The CDR3 extends over 16 amino acids. The CDR3 is CASSPRRGPMNTEAFF. CDR3 in DNA: TGTGCCAGCAGTCCCAGGAGGGGGCCGATGAACACTGAAGCTTTCTTT.